Shown below are 31 T cell receptor beta chains from a single sample sequenced in a study of neoadjuvant anti-PD-1 for oral cavity cancer. Generated by immunoSEQ multiplex PCR, the TCRdb table keeps only in-frame clones and is missing some. Among 17,000 or so clones listed, approximately 61% were seen once. Sequenced here: PBMCs, sampled before nivolumab (anti-PD-1) treatment. Receptors originate from a person aged 35-80 years with oral cavity squamous cell carcinoma.

The gene calls are TRBV6-1 and TRBJ1-1, with D tentatively TRBD1 (5 bases). The CDR3 runs 13 residues. Trimming removed 8 bases at V and 1 base at J, with 11 bases between. Germline V gives CDR1 MNHNS, CDR2 SASEGT. CDR3 DNA: TGTGCCAGCTATGGGGGACCGAACACTGAAGCTTTCTTT. Encoded protein: CASYGGPNTEAFF.

This clone appeared a few times. V gene TRBV5-1 combines with J gene TRBJ2-3, with D perhaps matching TRBD1 (5 bases). V gave up 6 bases and J gave up 2 bases, with 10 bases separating them. Germline assignment: CDR1 SGHRS and CDR2 YFSETQ. The CDR3 is made up of 13 amino acids. The CDR3 sequence is CASKMGPTDTQYF. The CDR3 nucleotides are TGCGCCAGCAAGATGGGGCCCACAGATACGCAGTATTTT.

This clone was seen just once. V usage is TRBV2 and J usage is TRBJ1-4; a weak D match, TRBD1 (5 bases). V was pared by 7 bases and J by 0 bases, with 12 bases between. The CDR3 runs to 15 residues. Germline V gene lookup returns CDR1 SNHLY and CDR2 FYNNEI. The CDR3 DNA sequence: TGTGCCAGCATACTGACAGCAGCAACTAATGAAAAACTGTTTTTT. Its translation: CASILTAATNEKLFF.

The sample holds a few counts of this clone. J is TRBJ2-2 and V is TRBV19; 9 bases align to TRBD1. The CDR3 runs to 16 residues. Germline assignment: CDR1 LNHDA and CDR2 SQIVND (reference sequence). With 5 bases clipped from V and 2 bases from J, the junction kept 6 bases outside the gene matches. The CDR3 DNA follows: TGTGCCAGTAGTGACCCGGGACAGGGTAACACCGGGGAGCTGTTTTTT. Amino acids: CASSDPGQGNTGELFF. Full variable domain (missing parts from reference TRBV19 and TRBJ2-2): DGGITQSPKYLFRKEGQNVTLSCEQNLNHDAMYWYRQDPGQGLRLIYYSQIVNDFQKGDIAEGYSVSREKKESFPLTVTSAQKNPTAFYLCASSDPGQGNTGELFFGEGSRLTVL.

The CDR3 loop reads CASSGRGAKASGNTIYF. The CDR3 DNA sequence: TGTGCCAGCAGTGGAAGAGGGGCTAAGGCCTCTGGAAACACCATATATTTT. The chain employs TRBV6-1 and TRBJ1-3, with a possible D match to TRBD1 (5 bases). V was shortened by 4 bases and J by 0 bases, with 16 bases between the two germline ends. CDR1 is MNHNS and CDR2 is SASEGT in the germline V gene. There are 17 residues in the CDR3.

This sequence joins TRBV6-6 and TRBJ1-1; no clear D. The CDR3 extends over 14 amino acids. With 5 bases removed from V and 3 bases from J, the gap between germline ends came to 13 bases. Germline CDR1 MNHNY, CDR2 SVGAGI (reference sequence). CDR3 protein: CASSQLGWDTEAFF. CDR3 coding DNA: TGTGCCAGCAGTCAACTAGGATGGGACACTGAAGCTTTCTTT.

The chain has TRBV10-3 and TRBJ2-7; 9 nucleotides align to TRBD1. The germline CDR1 and CDR2 sequences are ENHRY and SYGVKD. V trimming: 6 bases; J trimming: 3 bases; junction bases outside the gene matches: 9. The CDR3 has 15 amino acids. CDR3 residues: CAIRDSGQGIYEQYF. DNA of the CDR3: TGTGCCATCAGGGACTCAGGACAGGGGATCTACGAGCAGTACTTC.

J is TRBJ2-5 and V is TRBV19; 10 bases agree with TRBD2. V shed 7 bases and J 2 bases; nucleotides not matched to a gene: 10. CDR3 length: 16 residues. Germline CDR1 is LNHDA and CDR2 is SQIVND (reference sequence). The CDR3 region is CASTALAGVGQETQYF. Written as DNA, the CDR3 is TGTGCCAGTACGGCCCTAGCGGGAGTTGGGCAAGAGACCCAGTACTTC.

V is TRBV6-5 and J is TRBJ2-5; D not certain. The germline V gene has CDR1 MNHEY and CDR2 SVGAGI. This CDR3 contains 12 residues. V shed 0 bases and J shed 6 bases, with 5 bases lying between them. CDR3 sequence: CASSYSGKTQYF. Here the CDR3 DNA reads TGTGCCAGCAGTTACTCTGGAAAGACCCAGTACTTC.

CDR3 loop: CASSSGTSVPGELFF. The CDR3 DNA reads as TGCGCCAGCAGCTCGGGGACTAGCGTTCCCGGGGAGCTGTTTTTT. The V and J genes are TRBV5-1 and TRBJ2-2; 10 bases map to TRBD2. V gave up 3 bases and J gave up 6 bases; unmatched junction bases: 5. CDR1 is SGHRS, CDR2 YFSETQ, per germline. The CDR3 sequence is 15 residues long.

The J gene is TRBJ1-1, the V gene TRBV29-1, with D possibly TRBD1 on 6 matching bases. CDR1 and CDR2 from the germline V gene are SQVTM and ANQGSEA. The germline V and J ends were trimmed by 5 bases and 5 bases, with 18 bases remaining between them. This CDR3 contains 14 residues. Here the CDR3 DNA reads TGCAGCGTTATAAGGGGTGGGGGCAAGACTGAAGCTTTCTTT. It encodes CSVIRGGGKTEAFF. Full variable domain (remainder filled in from reference TRBV29-1 and TRBJ1-1): SAVISQKPSRDICQRGTSLTIQCQVDSQVTMMFWYRQQPGQSLTLIATANQGSEATYESGFVIDKFPISRPNLTFSTLTVSNMSPEDSSIYLCSVIRGGGKTEAFFGQGTRLTVV.

This clone was counted only a few times. The J gene is TRBJ1-2, the V gene TRBV27; no definite D call. V lost 6 bases, J lost 8 bases, and 19 bases lay in between. Germline loops: CDR1 MNHEY, CDR2 SMNVEV (reference sequence). This CDR3 region has 14 residues. Here the CDR3 reads CASSIAGRSGGYTF. In nucleotides, the CDR3 is TGTGCCAGCAGCATTGCCGGAAGATCGGGGGGCTACACCTTC.

V gene TRBV29-1 combines with J gene TRBJ2-7; D is unclear. Trimming shortened V by 4 bases and J by 3 bases, and 10 bases separated the two germline ends. CDR1 and CDR2 from the germline V gene are SQVTM and ANQGSEA. There are 12 residues in the CDR3. CDR3 DNA sequence: TGCAGCGTTGCGCGTGGTAGCTACGAGCAGTACTTC. Protein: CSVARGSYEQYF.

This clone showed up just once. V gene TRBV2 combines with J gene TRBJ2-3; D possibly corresponds to TRBD2 (6 bases). Germline V CDR1 and CDR2: SNHLY, FYNNEI. V lost 3 bases and J lost 2, with 12 bases in between. The length of the CDR3 is 15 residues. The CDR3 loop reads CASSDGGTFTDTQYF. In DNA, the CDR3 is TGTGCCAGCAGTGATGGAGGGACTTTCACAGATACGCAGTATTTT. Using reference TRBV2 and TRBJ2-3 for the parts outside the CDR3, the full variable domain is EPEVTQTPSHQVTQMGQEVILRCVPISNHLYFYWYRQILGQKVEFLVSFYNNEISEKSEIFDDQFSVERPDGSNFTLKIRSTKLEDSAMYFCASSDGGTFTDTQYFGPGTRLTVL.

The chain carries TRBV19 and TRBJ1-1, with D perhaps TRBD1 (6 bases). The V gene lost 11 bases and the J gene lost 4 bases, with 20 bases spanning the gap. CDR3 length: 14 residues. Germline-derived CDR1 and CDR2 are LNHDA and SQIVND (reference sequence). The CDR3 sequence: CAGRGGAGGTEAFF. DNA of the CDR3: TGTGCCGGCCGGGGGGGGGCCGGCGGCACTGAAGCTTTCTTT.

The chain employs TRBV6-5 and TRBJ2-1, with a tentative D call TRBD1 (7 bases). CDR3 length: 14 amino acids. The V gene's germline CDR1 is MNHEY and CDR2 SVGAGI. V lost 6 bases and J lost 7, with 16 bases in between. This chain's CDR3 is CASRDSQGGNEQFF. The CDR3 nucleotides read TGTGCCAGCAGAGACTCCCAGGGGGGAAATGAGCAGTTCTTC.

The chain recombines TRBV5-8 with TRBJ2-7; D remains unclear. Germline CDR1 is SGHTS and CDR2 is YDEGEE. V lost 5 bases to trimming and J lost 3 bases, with 9 bases between them. The CDR3 runs to 12 residues. Here the CDR3 DNA reads TGTGCCAGCAGTCGGACCCTCTACGAGCAGTACTTC. It translates to CASSRTLYEQYF.

This rearrangement joins TRBV6-5 to TRBJ1-2; no clear D gene. The length of the CDR3 is 16 residues. The germline V and J ends were trimmed by 0 bases and 4 bases, with 15 bases remaining between them. Germline CDR1 and CDR2: MNHEY and SVGAGI. In DNA form, the CDR3 reads TGTGCCAGCAGTTACTCGATGTATTCGGGTCTCTATGGCTACACCTTC. Its translation: CASSYSMYSGLYGYTF.

The chain carries TRBV30 and TRBJ1-1; D unclear. The germline V gene has CDR1 GTSNPN and CDR2 SVGIG (reference sequence). The length of the CDR3 is 14 residues. V was clipped by 4 bases and J by 3 bases, with 15 bases between them. The CDR3 protein is CAWTAVLWYTEAFF. CDR3 sequence (DNA): TGTGCCTGGACGGCAGTCTTATGGTACACTGAAGCTTTCTTT.

V usage is TRBV6-4 and J usage is TRBJ2-7; perhaps TRBD1 as D (6 bases). Germline CDR1 reads MRHNA; CDR2 reads SNTAGT. The V end was cut by 7 bases, the J end by 6 bases, with 13 bases between. The CDR3 has 12 residues. The CDR3 bases are TGTGCCAGCATTCCAACAGGGCGCGAGCAGTACTTC. Its translation: CASIPTGREQYF.

This rearrangement joins TRBV29-1 to TRBJ2-5; TRBD1 agrees at 7 bases. The CDR3 extends over 14 amino acids. Germline CDR1 reads SQVTM; CDR2 reads ANQGSEA. After removal of 3 bases from V and 1 base from J, the junction contained 5 bases not matched to a gene. Here the CDR3 reads CSVEKQGFQETQYF. DNA for the CDR3: TGCAGCGTTGAGAAACAGGGGTTCCAAGAGACCCAGTACTTC.

A few counts support this clone. The rearrangement links TRBV19 to TRBJ2-6, with D possibly matching TRBD2 (6 bases). Trimming cost V 6 bases and J 9 bases, with 18 bases left between them. The CDR3 is made up of 15 amino acids. The germline CDR1 and CDR2 sequences are LNHDA and SQIVND (reference sequence). The CDR3 here is CASSLGRDFDNVLTF. In DNA, the CDR3 is TGTGCCAGTAGCCTTGGCCGGGACTTTGACAACGTCCTGACTTTC.

In its sample, this clone was seen a few times. This rearrangement joins TRBV14 to TRBJ2-7, with 9 bases aligning to TRBD1. Germline CDR1 reads SGHDN; CDR2 reads FVKESK. The CDR3 spans 14 residues. The J segment lost 3 bases and the V segment lost 4 bases, leaving 4 bases of the junction unmatched. CDR3 residues: CASSPGQGFYEQYF. The CDR3 nucleotides are TGTGCCAGCAGCCCGGGACAGGGATTCTACGAGCAGTACTTC.

This clone was recorded a few times. The V and J genes are TRBV6-5 and TRBJ1-1; D is unclear. V shed 2 bases and J shed 2 bases, with 12 bases lying between them. CDR3 size: 15 residues. Per germline, CDR1 MNHEY and CDR2 SVGAGI. The CDR3 region is CASSYTPSTNTEAFF. The CDR3 DNA sequence: TGTGCCAGCAGTTACACCCCCTCAACTAACACTGAAGCTTTCTTT.

The DNA of the CDR3 is TGTGCCAGCAGTCTCACAGGGGGGAACACTGAAGCTTTCTTT. Translating gives CASSLTGGNTEAFF. The chain carries TRBV6-5 and TRBJ1-1; TRBD1 aligns across 8 bases. Per the germline V gene, CDR1 is MNHEY and CDR2 is SVGAGI. V shed 5 bases, J shed 1 base, and the junction held 3 bases outside the gene matches. This CDR3 has 14 amino acids.

The chain carries TRBV9 and TRBJ2-3, with 9 positions matching TRBD1. V dropped 4 bases and J dropped 4; count of bases not matched to a gene: 7. The CDR3 runs 15 residues. Germline assignment: CDR1 SGDLS and CDR2 YYNGEE. Here the CDR3 DNA reads TGTGCCAGCAGCCCCTCCGGGACAGGGCCAGATACGCAGTATTTT. This gives the protein CASSPSGTGPDTQYF.

V usage is TRBV30 and J usage is TRBJ1-2; D is perhaps TRBD1 (6 bases). The germline V gene has CDR1 GTSNPN and CDR2 SVGIG (reference sequence). The CDR3 consists of 12 residues. V lost 4 bases to trimming and J lost 3 bases, with 9 bases between them. Written as DNA, the CDR3 is TGTGCCTGGAAGGGGGAGGACTATGGCTACACCTTC. Protein: CAWKGEDYGYTF.

This chain connects TRBV5-6 to TRBJ2-3, with D possibly being TRBD1 (5 bases). V was cut by 0 bases and J by 2 bases, with 10 bases left in between. The CDR3 runs to 15 residues. Looked up from germline, CDR1 is SGHDT and CDR2 is YYEEEE. This CDR3 is CASSLGTGLTDTQYF. The CDR3 coding sequence is TGTGCCAGCAGCTTGGGAACAGGCCTCACAGATACGCAGTATTTT.

V usage is TRBV28 and J usage is TRBJ1-2; TRBD1 might be the D (5 bases). The V gene lost 4 bases and the J gene lost 14 bases, with 14 bases spanning the gap. The CDR3 loop spans 11 amino acids. Germline V gene sequence: CDR1 MDHEN, CDR2 SYDVKM. CDR3 bases: TGTGCCAGCAGTTCGCAGGGTACGAGGACCTTC. It specifies CASSSQGTRTF.

The chain combines TRBV5-4 with TRBJ1-4; a possible D gene is TRBD1 (5 bases). This CDR3 is built from 13 residues. V dropped 3 bases and J dropped 8 bases, with 11 bases sitting between them. Germline V gives CDR1 SGHNT, CDR2 YYREEE (reference sequence). The CDR3 region has the DNA TGTGCCAGCAGCTCGACAGCTAGCGAAAAACTGTTTTTT. It encodes CASSSTASEKLFF.

The V and J genes are TRBV5-6 and TRBJ2-7, with TRBD2 matching over 11 bases. J gave up 8 bases and V 2 bases, and 9 bases lay outside the gene matches. From germline, CDR1 is SGHDT and CDR2 YYEEEE. This CDR3 is built from 15 residues. The CDR3 spells CASSLRTSGSQQQYF. The DNA for the CDR3 is TGTGCCAGCAGCTTACGAACTAGCGGGAGTCAGCAGCAGTACTTC.